The sequence of this T cell receptor beta chain was determined in a study of blood T cell repertoires in COVID-19. Produced via immunoSEQ multiplex PCR; TCRdb's table is partial and in-frame only. The repertoire holds more than 90,000 clones, with around 80% as singletons. With 0 bases removed from V and 1 base from J, the gap between germline ends came to 13 bases. Germline V gene lookup returns CDR1 LGHDT and CDR2 YNNKEL (reference sequence). The CDR3 extends over 16 amino acids. Sequenced sample: peripheral blood. This clonotype originated in a man over 45 with acute or convalescent COVID-19. The chain combines TRBV3-1 (or the pseudogene TRBV3-2) with TRBJ2-7; tentative D call: TRBD2 (6 bases). The CDR3 DNA sequence: TGTGCCAGCAGCCAAGATAGTGGGGGGAGGTCCTACGAGCAGTACTTC. Translated: CASSQDSGGRSYEQYF.